Each of the 23 T cell receptor beta chains below was sequenced from the same sample in a study of blood T cell repertoires in COVID-19. Sequencing used immunoSEQ multiplex PCR; TCRdb keeps in-frame clones, though not all of them. The sample lists under 200,000 clones, roughly 77% seen once, with around 6.3% in the top ten. Sequenced: peripheral blood. Receptors were obtained from a man aged 65-85 years with active or convalescent COVID-19.

The chain carries TRBV6-1 and TRBJ1-1, with D unclear. The CDR3 is made up of 13 amino acids. V was cut by 1 base and J by 0 bases, with 3 bases left in between. The germline V gene has CDR1 MNHNS and CDR2 SASEGT. This CDR3 reads CASSEVMNTEAFF. The DNA of the CDR3 is TGTGCCAGCAGTGAAGTAATGAACACTGAAGCTTTCTTT.

The chain recombines TRBV11-2 with TRBJ2-1; D might be TRBD2 (6 bases). This CDR3 has 14 amino acids. Germline values: CDR1 SGHAT, CDR2 FQNNGV. V lost 2 bases and J lost 12, with 17 bases in between. The DNA of the CDR3 is TGTGCCAGCAGCTTATTCCTAGCGTTCCCCGGGCAGTTCTTC. Translating it yields CASSLFLAFPGQFF.

The genes are TRBV2 and TRBJ2-2, with TRBD2 matching over 14 bases. Germline values: CDR1 SNHLY, CDR2 FYNNEI. The CDR3 loop spans 15 amino acids. J lost 6 bases, V lost 4 bases, and 1 base had no gene match. CDR3 sequence reads: CASSGTSGRPGELFF. CDR3 nucleotides: TGTGCCAGCAGTGGGACTAGCGGGAGGCCCGGGGAGCTGTTTTTT.

The V and J genes are TRBV9 and TRBJ2-2, with 10 bases lining up with TRBD1. Germline CDR1 reads SGDLS; CDR2 reads YYNGEE. The V and J ends lost 3 bases and 7 bases, in that order; junction bases with no gene match: 6. This CDR3 contains 15 residues. CDR3 coding DNA: TGTGCCAGCAGCGGCCGGGACAGGGGAAGCGGGGAGCTGTTTTTT. It specifies CASSGRDRGSGELFF. The variable domain in full, with the rest retrieved from reference TRBV9 and TRBJ2-2, is DSGVTQTPKHLITATGQRVTLRCSPRSGDLSVYWYQQSLDQGLQFLIQYYNGEERAKGNILERFSAQQFPDLHSELNLSSLELGDSALYFCASSGRDRGSGELFFGEGSRLTVL.

The chain employs TRBV18 and TRBJ2-3; 7 bases align to TRBD2. The CDR3 has 17 amino acids. From germline, CDR1 is KGHSH and CDR2 LQKENI. J was trimmed by 3 bases and V by 0 bases; bases with no gene match: 9. The CDR3 sequence is CASSPPVGGGPTDTQYF. In DNA, the CDR3 is TGTGCCAGCTCACCACCCGTCGGGGGAGGGCCGACAGATACGCAGTATTTT.

The chain uses TRBV5-5 and TRBJ2-3, with 9 bases matching TRBD2. Germline CDR1 and CDR2: SGHKS and YYEKEE (reference sequence). The CDR3 is 16 amino acids. Germline trimming cut 4 bases from V and 6 bases from J; bases unmatched to any gene: 12. The CDR3 loop reads CASSQHLSSGVDTQYF. The CDR3 DNA sequence: TGTGCCAGCAGCCAGCACTTGTCTAGCGGGGTGGATACGCAGTATTTT.

The chain recombines TRBV3-1 (or the pseudogene TRBV3-2) with TRBJ2-5; D is uncertain. Trimming stripped 2 bases from V and 5 bases from J, with 12 bases between. In germline, CDR1 is LGHDT, CDR2 YNNKEL (reference sequence). The CDR3 is 14 amino acids. The CDR3 coding sequence is TGTGCCAGCAGCCAAAGGCAGGTCGATGAGACCCAGTACTTC. Residues: CASSQRQVDETQYF.

This clone was observed a few times. The rearrangement uses TRBV9 and TRBJ1-6; 10 bases align to TRBD1. The junction had 11 bases not matched to a gene; V was cut back by 2 bases and J by 6 bases. This CDR3 spans 18 amino acids. Germline-derived CDR1 and CDR2 are SGDLS and YYNGEE. The chain's CDR3 is CASSVGSQRTGGNSPLHF. The CDR3 region has the DNA TGTGCCAGCAGCGTCGGGAGTCAACGGACAGGGGGTAATTCACCCCTCCACTTT.

This clone was detected once. This chain uses TRBV5-6 with TRBJ1-5; D is undetermined. The CDR3 loop spans 13 amino acids. V lost 5 bases and J 5 bases, leaving 11 bases between the germline ends. The germline CDR1 and CDR2 sequences are SGHDT and YYEEEE. Here the CDR3 DNA reads TGTGCCAGCAGTAGGACCGGGGATCAGCCCCAGCATTTT. It yields the protein CASSRTGDQPQHF. Complete variable domain (other parts from reference TRBV5-6 and TRBJ1-5): DAGVTQSPTHLIKTRGQQVTLRCSPKSGHDTVSWYQQALGQGPQFIFQYYEEEERQRGNFPDRFSGHQFPNYSSELNVNALLLGDSALYLCASSRTGDQPQHFGDGTRLSIL.

This chain links TRBV19 with TRBJ2-6, with TRBD2 identical over 8 bases. The junction had 11 bases not matched to a gene; V was cut back by 6 bases and J by 4 bases. The CDR3 totals 17 residues. Germline lookup yields CDR1 LNHDA and CDR2 SQIVND (reference sequence). CDR3 nucleotides: TGTGCCAGTAGCTCCGGGGGGGCTCCGAGCGGGGCCAACGTCCTGACTTTC. This codes for CASSSGGAPSGANVLTF.

This sequence joins TRBV9 and TRBJ1-4; D remains unclear. Germline CDR1 reads SGDLS; CDR2 reads YYNGEE. Trimming cost V 2 bases and J 0 bases, with 5 bases left between them. CDR3 size: 14 residues. The CDR3 nucleotides read TGTGCCAGCAGCGTCGCGGCAACTAATGAAAAACTGTTTTTT. Translating it yields CASSVAATNEKLFF.

The chain carries TRBV7-2 and TRBJ1-5; the D is unclear. Per germline, CDR1 SGHTA and CDR2 FQGNSA. The CDR3 sequence is 13 residues long. The germline V and J ends were trimmed by 2 bases and 7 bases, with 9 bases remaining between them. CDR3 DNA: TGTGCCAGCAGCTTAAGGGCGGGGCAGCCCCAGCATTTT. The encoded protein is CASSLRAGQPQHF.

The V call is TRBV19, the J call TRBJ1-5, with 10 bases that match TRBD1. The CDR3 has 17 amino acids. CDR1 is LNHDA, CDR2 SQIVND, per germline (reference sequence). Trimming cost V 5 bases and J 1 base; bases outside gene matches: 8. This CDR3 is CASSRYGTGASNQPQHF. The CDR3 DNA sequence: TGTGCCAGTAGTCGATATGGGACAGGGGCGAGCAATCAGCCCCAGCATTTT.

CDR3 nucleotide sequence: TGTGCCAGCAGTGAATGGAGCTCTGGAAACACCATATATTTT. Translated, it gives CASSEWSSGNTIYF. V gene TRBV6-1 combines with J gene TRBJ1-3, with D unresolved. The germline gives CDR1 MNHNS, CDR2 SASEGT. Trimming removed 2 bases at V and 0 bases at J, with 5 bases between. The CDR3 length is 14 residues.

This rearrangement joins TRBV30 to TRBJ1-1, with D hard to call. Trimming removed 4 bases from V and 5 bases from J, with 14 bases in between. Germline lookup yields CDR1 GTSNPN and CDR2 SVGIG (reference sequence). CDR3 size: 13 residues. In DNA, the CDR3 is TGTGCCTGGAACCCCCAGGTAGGAACTGAAGCTTTCTTT. Encoded protein: CAWNPQVGTEAFF.

The CDR3 is CAWSVTGSAGELFF. The CDR3 coding sequence is TGTGCCTGGAGTGTAACGGGTTCCGCCGGGGAGCTGTTTTTT. This chain joins TRBV30 and TRBJ2-2; D remains ambiguous. Germline CDR1 GTSNPN, CDR2 SVGIG (reference sequence). The CDR3 consists of 14 residues. V gave up 0 bases and J gave up 6 bases, with 11 bases separating them.

This chain joins TRBV9 and TRBJ2-2; 9 nucleotides line up with TRBD2. V was pared by 0 bases and J by 2 bases, with 11 bases of the junction left unmatched. There are 19 residues in the CDR3. The V gene's germline CDR1 is SGDLS and CDR2 YYNGEE. Here the CDR3 reads CASSVALRAGGTNTGELFF. The CDR3 DNA is TGTGCCAGCAGCGTAGCTCTAAGAGCGGGGGGTACCAACACCGGGGAGCTGTTTTTT.

This clone was seen ten or more times. The rearrangement joins TRBV2 to TRBJ1-2; weak D call: TRBD1 (6 bases). The V and J ends lost 9 bases and 8 bases respectively, with 22 bases between them. Germline V gene lookup returns CDR1 SNHLY and CDR2 FYNNEI. The CDR3 has 14 amino acids. The CDR3 coding sequence is TGTGCCAGTCAATCCCAGGGGCCCTCGGAGGGCTACACCTTC. As protein: CASQSQGPSEGYTF.

The rearrangement uses TRBV12-3 or TRBV12-4 and TRBJ1-1, with D unclear. The CDR3 contains 12 residues. The V end lost 5 bases, the J end lost 4 bases, and 8 bases lay between the germline ends. The CDR3 sequence: CASSQRFTEAFF. CDR3 nucleotide sequence: TGTGCCAGCAGTCAGAGGTTCACTGAAGCTTTCTTT.

The chain recombines TRBV27 with TRBJ2-3; 14 bases line up with TRBD2. V dropped 5 bases and J dropped 3; count of bases not matched to a gene: 7. The CDR3 is made up of 17 amino acids. Germline CDR1 reads MNHEY; CDR2 reads SMNVEV (reference sequence). DNA of the CDR3: TGTGCCAGCAGTCCCCTGACTAGCGGGAGGGAGACAGATACGCAGTATTTT. Protein product: CASSPLTSGRETDTQYF.

A single count supports this clone. V and J are TRBV6-5 and TRBJ1-2, with 8 bases aligning to TRBD1. After removal of 1 base from V and 6 bases from J, the junction contained 4 bases not matched to a gene. CDR3 length: 14 residues. The germline V gene encodes CDR1 MNHEY and CDR2 SVGAGI. This CDR3 is CASSYYGQGHGYTF. For the CDR3, the DNA is TGTGCCAGCAGTTACTACGGACAGGGCCATGGCTACACCTTC.

The J gene is TRBJ1-4, the V gene TRBV7-9; TRBD1 agrees at 9 bases. Per germline, CDR1 SEHNR and CDR2 FQNEAQ (reference sequence). The CDR3 is 11 residues long. V dropped 5 bases and J dropped 11; count of bases not matched to a gene: 0. This CDR3 is CASSGQGKLFF. The CDR3 DNA reads as TGTGCCAGCAGCGGACAGGGGAAACTGTTTTTT.

The V and J genes are TRBV9 and TRBJ1-6; 9 bases are shared with TRBD1. The germline V gene encodes CDR1 SGDLS and CDR2 YYNGEE. CDR3 length equals 15 residues. Losses at the gene ends were 4 bases for V and 5 bases for J; bases not matched to a gene: 4. The CDR3: CASSPRQGDNSPLHF. The CDR3 coding sequence is TGTGCCAGCAGCCCCCGACAGGGGGATAATTCACCCCTCCACTTT.